This TCR beta chain was found in a study of cytomegalovirus exposure and HLA in healthy donors. This PCR relied on a set of 60 Vbeta primers and 13 Jbeta primers. TCRdb's copy holds only in-frame clones and misses some; the assay was immunoSEQ multiplex PCR. Found here are about 130,000 clones, roughly 79% of them singletons; the top ten hold about 1.7%. The TCR comes from a woman in her fifties or sixties in good health and CMV-seronegative. Sequenced input: PBMCs.

The CDR3 spells CASSDFGSSSGTYNEQFF. CDR3 in DNA: TGTGCCAGCAGTGACTTTGGCAGTTCTAGCGGAACCTACAATGAGCAGTTCTTC. This chain joins TRBV6-4 and TRBJ2-1; 7 bases align to TRBD2. The V gene end was trimmed by 1 base and the J gene end by 2 bases; junction bases not matched to a gene: 11. The CDR3 totals 18 residues. In germline, CDR1 is MRHNA, CDR2 SNTAGT.